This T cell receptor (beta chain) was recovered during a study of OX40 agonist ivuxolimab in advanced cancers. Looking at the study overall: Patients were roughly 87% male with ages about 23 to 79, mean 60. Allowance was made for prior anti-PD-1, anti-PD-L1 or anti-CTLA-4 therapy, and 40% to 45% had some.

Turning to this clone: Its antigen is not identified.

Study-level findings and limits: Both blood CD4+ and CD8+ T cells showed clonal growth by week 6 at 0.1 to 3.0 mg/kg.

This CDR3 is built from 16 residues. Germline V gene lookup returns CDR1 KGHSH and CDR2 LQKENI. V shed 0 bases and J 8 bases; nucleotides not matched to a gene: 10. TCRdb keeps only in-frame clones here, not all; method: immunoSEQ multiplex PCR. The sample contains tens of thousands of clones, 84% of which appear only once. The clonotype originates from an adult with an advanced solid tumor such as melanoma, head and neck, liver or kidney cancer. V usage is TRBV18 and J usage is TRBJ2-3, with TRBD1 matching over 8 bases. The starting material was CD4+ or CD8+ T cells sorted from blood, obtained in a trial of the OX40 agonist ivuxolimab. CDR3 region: CASSPPGTGPAGTQYF. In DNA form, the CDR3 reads TGTGCCAGCTCACCACCAGGGACAGGCCCTGCGGGTACGCAGTATTTT.